Presented here are 29 T cell receptor beta chains from one specimen sequenced in a study of blood T cell repertoires in COVID-19. The method was immunoSEQ multiplex PCR; TCRdb's version includes in-frame clones alone and lacks a portion of them. Of roughly 280,000 clones listed, under 90% are singletons. Sample: peripheral blood. These receptors were collected from a man aged 55 to 70 with acute or convalescent COVID-19.

This chain joins TRBV15 and TRBJ2-2; 7 bases line up with TRBD2. Looked up from germline, CDR1 is LNHNV and CDR2 is YYDKDF (reference sequence). V lost 0 bases, J lost 1 base, and 5 bases stayed unmatched. This CDR3 has 17 residues. The CDR3 loop is CATSRDGLAENTGELFF. CDR3 DNA sequence: TGTGCCACCAGCAGAGATGGGCTAGCGGAGAACACCGGGGAGCTGTTTTTT.

V and J are TRBV6-6 and TRBJ1-1, with D possibly TRBD1 on 5 matching bases. Per the germline V gene, CDR1 is MNHNY and CDR2 is SVGAGI (reference sequence). The CDR3 has 13 residues. V was pared by 6 bases and J by 1 base, with 9 bases between. CDR3 in amino acids: CASRFQGNTEAFF. As DNA, the CDR3 is TGTGCCAGCAGATTCCAGGGGAACACTGAAGCTTTCTTT.

The rearrangement joins TRBV24-1 to TRBJ2-3; 8 bases are shared with TRBD1. Trimming cost V 5 bases and J 2 bases; bases outside gene matches: 8. CDR3 size: 16 residues. CDR1 and CDR2 from the germline V gene are KGHDR and SFDVKD. The CDR3 loop reads CATSAPHRGDTDTQYF. Written as DNA, the CDR3 is TGTGCCACCAGTGCCCCCCACAGGGGGGACACAGATACGCAGTATTTT.

The chain carries TRBV30 and TRBJ1-1; maybe TRBD1 (6 bases). The CDR3 covers 14 residues. Per the germline V gene, CDR1 is GTSNPN and CDR2 is SVGIG (reference sequence). Trimming took off 2 bases at V and 1 base at J, with 11 bases between the two ends. The CDR3 sequence is CAWSLGQPNTEAFF. The CDR3 DNA is TGTGCCTGGAGTTTAGGACAGCCGAACACTGAAGCTTTCTTT.

This rearrangement joins TRBV5-6 to TRBJ1-5, with a possible D match to TRBD1 (5 bases). CDR1 is SGHDT and CDR2 is YYEEEE in the germline V gene. The CDR3 runs to 16 residues. V was shortened by 2 bases and J by 7 bases, with 19 bases between the two germline ends. The CDR3 region is CASSFRGTETSQPQHF. The CDR3, as DNA: TGTGCCAGCAGCTTTCGGGGGACGGAGACAAGCCAGCCCCAGCATTTT.

The rearrangement links TRBV4-1 to TRBJ1-1; D gene ambiguous. The CDR3 has 14 residues. Germline V lookup: CDR1 MGHRA, CDR2 YSYEKL. V was pared by 4 bases and J by 5 bases, with 14 bases between. The CDR3 DNA is TGCGCCAGCAGCCCCTCCCGCGAGTGGACTGAAGCTTTCTTT. As protein: CASSPSREWTEAFF.

This chain connects TRBV9 to TRBJ2-7; TRBD1 might be the D (6 bases). Trimming removed 3 bases at V and 2 bases at J, with 12 bases between. The CDR3 has 14 residues. Germline assignment: CDR1 SGDLS and CDR2 YYNGEE. The CDR3 loop reads CASSDGQNPYEQYF. CDR3 DNA sequence: TGTGCCAGCAGCGATGGACAGAATCCCTACGAGCAGTACTTC.

The rearrangement joins TRBV6-6 to TRBJ1-2, with TRBD1 identical over 10 bases. With 2 bases clipped from V and 4 bases from J, the junction kept 4 bases outside the gene matches. Germline CDR1 reads MNHNY; CDR2 reads SVGAGI (reference sequence). The CDR3 runs to 15 residues. In DNA form, the CDR3 reads TGTGCCAGCAGTTACCCGGGGGACAGGGGCTATGGCTACACCTTC. This sequence encodes CASSYPGDRGYGYTF.

The CDR3 DNA follows: TGTGCCAGCAGCAGGGGTGCAGGGGAACAAGAGACCCAGTACTTC. Its translation: CASSRGAGEQETQYF. The rearrangement links TRBV7-3 to TRBJ2-5; a possible D gene is TRBD1 (6 bases). V gave up 5 bases and J gave up 2 bases, with 15 bases separating them. The CDR3 covers 15 residues. Per the germline V gene, CDR1 is SGHTA and CDR2 is FQGTGA.

This sequence joins TRBV7-2 and TRBJ2-2; the D is unclear. This CDR3 is built from 15 residues. The V gene lost 1 base and the J gene lost 1 base, with 7 bases spanning the gap. Germline CDR1 is SGHTA and CDR2 is FQGNSA. CDR3 in DNA: TGTGCCAGCAGCTTAGACGGTTTGAACACCGGGGAGCTGTTTTTT. Protein sequence: CASSLDGLNTGELFF.

The chain carries TRBV27 and TRBJ2-3, with 9 bases matching TRBD1. V lost 5 bases and J lost 2; bases outside the gene matches: 5. Germline CDR1 reads MNHEY; CDR2 reads SMNVEV (reference sequence). The CDR3 sequence is 15 residues long. CDR3 nucleotides: TGTGCCAGCAGTAGGCGGACAGGGGCCACAGATACGCAGTATTTT. It is translated as CASSRRTGATDTQYF.

The rearrangement links TRBV28 to TRBJ2-5, with 7 bases matching TRBD1. This CDR3 spans 16 amino acids. CDR1 and CDR2 from the germline V gene are MDHEN and SYDVKM. V lost 5 bases, J lost 1 base, and 10 bases stayed unmatched. CDR3 sequence: CASSPASTGSQETQYF. CDR3 coding DNA: TGTGCCAGCAGTCCCGCATCGACAGGGTCCCAAGAGACCCAGTACTTC.

The J gene is TRBJ2-1, the V gene TRBV21-1; TRBD2, the table's D call, was not compared with the DNA. TRBV21-1 is noted as a pseudogene. CDR3 size: 9 residues. CDR3 sequence: CASHNEQFF. As DNA, the CDR3 is TGTGCTTCTCACAATGAGCAGTTCTTC.

This chain connects TRBV6-2 or TRBV6-3 to TRBJ2-2; 8 bases are a match to TRBD2. V lost 5 bases, J lost 7 bases, and 12 bases stayed unmatched. CDR1 MNHEY and CDR2 SVGEGT come from the germline V gene. The CDR3 totals 16 residues. The CDR3, as DNA: TGTGCCAGCAGTCGGTCGGGACTAGTAAGAGACGGGGAGCTGTTTTTT. Protein product: CASSRSGLVRDGELFF.

V gene TRBV7-2 combines with J gene TRBJ2-7, with a tentative D call TRBD1 (6 bases). CDR1 is SGHTA, CDR2 FQGNSA, per germline. Trimming removed 4 bases from V and 4 bases from J, with 23 bases in between. CDR3 length: 17 amino acids. The CDR3 is CASSSFTGFSLGYEQYF. The CDR3 coding sequence is TGTGCCAGCAGCTCCTTCACAGGGTTTTCGTTGGGGTACGAGCAGTACTTC.

The V gene is TRBV2, the J gene TRBJ1-1; D not resolved. CDR1 is SNHLY, CDR2 FYNNEI, per germline. The CDR3 extends over 10 amino acids. V lost 6 bases and J 7 bases, leaving 6 bases between the germline ends. CDR3 nucleotides: TGTGCCAGCAGGAGGGTTGAAGCTTTCTTT. Amino acids: CASRRVEAFF. Full variable domain (rest looked up from reference TRBV2 and TRBJ1-1): EPEVTQTPSHQVTQMGQEVILRCVPISNHLYFYWYRQILGQKVEFLVSFYNNEISEKSEIFDDQFSVERPDGSNFTLKIRSTKLEDSAMYFCASRRVEAFFGQGTRLTVV.

The CDR3 coding sequence is TGTGCCAGCTCAAATACAGGGGAATCACCCCTCCACTTT. Translating gives CASSNTGESPLHF. This chain connects TRBV18 to TRBJ1-6; 7 bases agree with TRBD1. This CDR3 is built from 13 residues. V lost 5 bases, J lost 10 bases, and 5 bases stayed unmatched. CDR1 and CDR2 (germline): KGHSH, LQKENI.

This chain links TRBV4-2 with TRBJ2-1, with TRBD2 matching 7 bases. Trimming cost V 0 bases and J 3 bases; bases outside gene matches: 5. The length of the CDR3 is 16 residues. CDR1 and CDR2 (germline): LGHNA, YNFKEQ. Here the CDR3 DNA reads TGTGCCAGCAGCCAAGATTCAGCGGGGCACTACAATGAGCAGTTCTTC. Its protein product is CASSQDSAGHYNEQFF.

This clone was counted between two and nine times. The V and J genes are TRBV18 and TRBJ2-7; TRBD2 might be the D (5 bases). Between the trimmed V and J ends, which lost 2 bases and 3 bases, there was a span of 11 bases. CDR1 is KGHSH and CDR2 is LQKENI in the germline V gene. The CDR3 sequence is 14 residues long. The CDR3 loop reads CASSPEDGVYEQYF. The CDR3 nucleotides read TGTGCCAGCTCACCAGAGGACGGGGTCTACGAGCAGTACTTC.

This clone was detected only a few times. The chain joins TRBV4-3 to TRBJ2-7; TRBD2 matches 10 bases. The germline V gene encodes CDR1 LGHNA and CDR2 YSLEER. The CDR3 spans 16 residues. Trimming took 0 bases from V and 3 from J; bases not matched to a gene: 5. DNA for the CDR3: TGCGCCAGCAGCCAAGAGAACCTAGCGGGAGTCTACGAGCAGTACTTC. It translates to CASSQENLAGVYEQYF.

This chain joins TRBV3-1 (or the pseudogene TRBV3-2) and TRBJ2-1, with 10 positions matching TRBD2. The CDR3 consists of 13 residues. From germline, CDR1 is LGHDT and CDR2 YNNKEL (reference sequence). V lost 4 bases, J lost 8 bases, and 2 bases stayed unmatched. The CDR3 nucleotides are TGTGCCAGCAGCCGTCTAGCGGGGGATGAGCAGTTCTTC. Amino acid sequence: CASSRLAGDEQFF.

The chain carries TRBV7-3 and TRBJ2-1; possible D gene TRBD2, 5 bases. The CDR3 length is 16 residues. Per germline, CDR1 SGHTA and CDR2 FQGTGA. V lost 5 bases to trimming and J lost 4 bases, with 18 bases between them. The CDR3 coding sequence is TGTGCCAGCAGCCCCCTAGCAGGTACCGGATACAATGAGCAGTTCTTC. Translating it yields CASSPLAGTGYNEQFF.

The CDR3 nucleotides are TGCGCCAGCAGCCAAGGATTTGGACTAGCGGGAGAAACCCAGTACTTC. It is translated as CASSQGFGLAGETQYF. The V call is TRBV4-1, the J call TRBJ2-5, with 13 nucleotides matching TRBD2. CDR3 length: 16 residues. The V gene's germline CDR1 is MGHRA and CDR2 YSYEKL. V lost 1 base and J lost 8; bases outside the gene matches: 7.

This chain uses TRBV6-5 with TRBJ2-3; TRBD1 agrees at 8 bases. CDR1 and CDR2 (germline): MNHEY, SVGAGI. J was trimmed by 6 bases and V by 5 bases; bases with no gene match: 10. The CDR3 has 15 amino acids. In nucleotides, the CDR3 is TGTGCCAGCAGTACCTACAGGGGGGCACAGGATACGCAGTATTTT. Encoded protein: CASSTYRGAQDTQYF.

The count of this clone is one. V is TRBV18 and J is TRBJ2-2; TRBD2 agrees at 9 bases. This CDR3 comprises 15 residues. Looked up from germline, CDR1 is KGHSH and CDR2 is LQKENI. V was clipped by 4 bases and J by 3 bases; unmatched bases: 3. The CDR3 DNA follows: TGTGCCAGCTCACTACGACTAGCGGACACCGGGGAGCTGTTTTTT. It codes for CASSLRLADTGELFF.

A note on this clone: This sample also contains other DNA sequences that code for the same CDR3. The chain links TRBV7-2 to TRBJ2-2; D is uncertain. Trimming removed 1 base at V and 1 base at J, with 7 bases between. This CDR3 is built from 15 residues. Germline V gene data show CDR1 as SGHTA and CDR2 as FQGNSA. The CDR3 DNA sequence: TGTGCCAGCAGCTTAGTTGCGCGGAACACCGGGGAGCTGTTTTTT. Encoded protein: CASSLVARNTGELFF.

The genes are TRBV27 and TRBJ1-5, with 9 nucleotides matching TRBD1. The V gene end was trimmed by 1 base and the J gene end by 4 bases; junction bases not matched to a gene: 5. CDR1 is MNHEY and CDR2 is SMNVEV in the germline V gene (reference sequence). CDR3 length equals 16 residues. The CDR3 reads CASSLFQGQGNQPQHF. The CDR3, as DNA: TGTGCCAGCAGTTTATTCCAGGGACAGGGAAATCAGCCCCAGCATTTT.

The chain uses TRBV5-1 and TRBJ1-3; TRBD1 might be the D (6 bases). Germline V lookup: CDR1 SGHRS, CDR2 YFSETQ. V was clipped by 3 bases and J by 2 bases, with 15 bases between them. The CDR3 extends over 16 amino acids. CDR3 in amino acids: CASSSEPQGTGNTIYF. The CDR3 nucleotides read TGCGCCAGCAGCTCAGAGCCACAGGGTACTGGAAACACCATATATTTT.

The chain combines TRBV19 with TRBJ1-2; D call uncertain. The germline CDR1 and CDR2 sequences are LNHDA and SQIVND (reference sequence). The CDR3 is made up of 14 amino acids. With 7 bases removed from V and 4 bases from J, the gap between germline ends came to 16 bases. CDR3 residues: CASTDGGLSYGYTF. CDR3 nucleotide sequence: TGTGCCAGTACCGATGGAGGTCTAAGCTATGGCTACACCTTC.